One and the same sample provided the 24 T cell receptor beta chains below, sequenced in a study of OX40 agonist ivuxolimab in advanced cancers. The assay was immunoSEQ multiplex PCR, and TCRdb's table has in-frame clones only and misses some. The data show around 44,000 clones, about 85% seen once. Sample: CD4+ or CD8+ T cells sorted from blood, taken in a trial of the OX40 agonist ivuxolimab. The receptors were gathered from an adult with an advanced solid tumor such as melanoma, head and neck, liver or kidney cancer.

The chain combines TRBV18 with TRBJ2-7; no firm D call. The CDR3 runs to 12 residues. V dropped 3 bases and J dropped 6 bases, with 9 bases sitting between them. In germline, CDR1 is KGHSH, CDR2 LQKENI. The DNA for the CDR3 is TGTGCCAGCTCACCGGCGTCCGGCGAGCAGTACTTC. Encoded protein: CASSPASGEQYF.

This sequence joins TRBV5-1 and TRBJ2-1; 8 positions match TRBD2. Germline lookup yields CDR1 SGHRS and CDR2 YFSETQ. The CDR3 length is 16 residues. V dropped 2 bases and J dropped 6; count of bases not matched to a gene: 10. The CDR3 sequence: CASSLGAGVAGNEQFF. The DNA of the CDR3 is TGCGCCAGCAGCTTAGGAGCGGGAGTAGCGGGCAATGAGCAGTTCTTC. Together with reference TRBV5-1 and TRBJ2-1, the CDR3 gives the full variable domain: KAGVTQTPRYLIKTRGQQVTLSCSPISGHRSVSWYQQTPGQGLQFLFEYFSETQRNKGNFPGRFSGRQFSNSRSEMNVSTLELGDSALYLCASSLGAGVAGNEQFFGPGTRLTVL.

The V and J genes are TRBV13 and TRBJ2-5; 7 bases fit TRBD1. The ends lost 3 bases at V and 4 bases at J; junction bases unmatched: 11. The V gene's germline CDR1 is PRHDT and CDR2 FYEKMQ (reference sequence). The CDR3 extends over 16 amino acids. As DNA, the CDR3 is TGTGCCAGCAGCTTGGTAACCGGGACAGCGGTAGAGACCCAGTACTTC. Translation: CASSLVTGTAVETQYF.

The chain employs TRBV10-3 and TRBJ1-2; the D is unclear. The CDR3 totals 13 residues. Trimming removed 3 bases from V and 8 bases from J, with 13 bases in between. Germline lookup yields CDR1 ENHRY and CDR2 SYGVKD. The CDR3 protein is CAISDTDGQGYTF. In DNA form, the CDR3 reads TGTGCCATCAGTGACACCGATGGCCAGGGCTACACCTTC.

This chain uses TRBV5-1 with TRBJ2-7; a weak D match, TRBD2 (6 bases). CDR3 length equals 14 residues. V lost 4 bases to trimming and J lost 4 bases, with 15 bases between them. The germline V gene encodes CDR1 SGHRS and CDR2 YFSETQ. CDR3 region: CASSPQGRMYEQYF. As DNA, the CDR3 is TGCGCCAGCAGCCCCCAAGGGAGGATGTACGAGCAGTACTTC. The full variable domain, rest sourced from reference TRBV5-1 and TRBJ2-7, is KAGVTQTPRYLIKTRGQQVTLSCSPISGHRSVSWYQQTPGQGLQFLFEYFSETQRNKGNFPGRFSGRQFSNSRSEMNVSTLELGDSALYLCASSPQGRMYEQYFGPGTRLTVT.

The CDR3 nucleotides read TGCGCCAGCAGTGAGTGGGGCCAGAGGGTCCAGTACTTC. Its protein is CASSEWGQRVQYF. V and J are TRBV10-1 and TRBJ2-5; the D gene could be TRBD1 or TRBD2 (5 bases each). Looked up from germline, CDR1 is WNHNN and CDR2 is SYGVQD (reference sequence). The CDR3 runs to 13 residues. Trimming shortened V by 1 base and J by 10 bases, and 13 bases separated the two germline ends.

This clone was recorded only once. The J gene is TRBJ2-7, the V gene TRBV29-1; 8 nucleotides agree with TRBD1. V gave up 3 bases and J gave up 1 base; unmatched junction bases: 8. The length of the CDR3 is 15 residues. Germline V gene lookup returns CDR1 SQVTM and CDR2 ANQGSEA. The CDR3: CSVEATYRGSYEQYF. In DNA form, the CDR3 reads TGCAGCGTTGAGGCCACGTACAGGGGGTCCTACGAGCAGTACTTC.

This clone was observed a single time. The chain has TRBV5-1 and TRBJ1-1, with D unclear. This CDR3 is built from 15 residues. Trimming left V 0 bases short and J 8 bases short, with 17 bases between. CDR1 is SGHRS, CDR2 YFSETQ, per germline. The CDR3 sequence is CASSLDSHGIGEAFF. CDR3 in DNA: TGCGCCAGCAGCTTGGACAGTCACGGCATTGGGGAAGCTTTCTTT.

This clone was detected only once. This chain joins TRBV9 and TRBJ2-3; D is perhaps TRBD2 (5 bases). CDR1 SGDLS and CDR2 YYNGEE come from the germline V gene. CDR3 length equals 16 residues. V dropped 0 bases and J dropped 2 bases, with 13 bases sitting between them. CDR3 residues: CASSVESGSLTDTQYF. The CDR3 coding sequence is TGTGCCAGCAGCGTAGAAAGCGGAAGCCTCACAGATACGCAGTATTTT.

The V call is TRBV30, the J call TRBJ2-7; D may match TRBD1 or TRBD2 (6 bases each). V was shortened by 2 bases and J by 3 bases, with 14 bases between the two germline ends. Germline CDR1 GTSNPN, CDR2 SVGIG (reference sequence). The CDR3 length is 14 residues. CDR3 DNA sequence: TGTGCCTGGAGTACACGAAGGGGGGTCTACGAGCAGTACTTC. Its translation is CAWSTRRGVYEQYF.

This chain uses TRBV11-1 with TRBJ2-5; D gene unclear. The CDR3 sequence is 12 residues long. Looked up from germline, CDR1 is SGHAT and CDR2 is FQDESV (reference sequence). The ends were cut back, 3 bases at V and 3 bases at J, with 5 bases in the middle. The CDR3 loop reads CASSLGKETQYF. CDR3 nucleotides: TGTGCCAGCAGCTTGGGTAAAGAGACCCAGTACTTC.

This chain links TRBV9 with TRBJ2-2, with D perhaps given as TRBD1 or TRBD2 (5 bases each). CDR3 length: 17 residues. V lost 4 bases and J 2 bases, leaving 18 bases between the germline ends. Germline assignment: CDR1 SGDLS and CDR2 YYNGEE. Here the CDR3 reads CASSPQVGVLNTGELFF. Here the CDR3 DNA reads TGTGCCAGCAGCCCGCAAGTGGGGGTACTCAACACCGGGGAGCTGTTTTTT.

The CDR3 DNA follows: TGCGCCAGCAGCCAAGAGGGATTCTCGGATGAAAAACTGTTTTTT. Encoded protein: CASSQEGFSDEKLFF. This chain connects TRBV4-1 to TRBJ1-4; no reliable D call. This CDR3 contains 15 residues. The V end lost 0 bases, the J end lost 6 bases, and 11 bases lay between the germline ends. Germline V gene data show CDR1 as MGHRA and CDR2 as YSYEKL.

The rearrangement joins TRBV19 to TRBJ1-2; TRBD1 is a possible D gene (6 bases). CDR3 size: 12 residues. With 5 bases removed from V and 6 bases from J, the gap between germline ends came to 10 bases. Germline V gene lookup returns CDR1 LNHDA and CDR2 SQIVND (reference sequence). The CDR3 DNA is TGTGCCAGTAGTCTCCGGACAGATGGCTACACCTTC. This gives the protein CASSLRTDGYTF.

This clone was seen only once. The rearrangement uses TRBV7-3 and TRBJ1-1; D uncertain. The CDR3 contains 14 residues. Germline V lookup: CDR1 SGHTA, CDR2 FQGTGA. Trimming left V 3 bases short and J 4 bases short, with 12 bases between. CDR3 bases: TGTGCCAGCAGCTTGGGTGCCGTCGGCACTGAAGCTTTCTTT. Translation: CASSLGAVGTEAFF.

The chain is built from TRBV5-1 and TRBJ2-2; D assignment may be TRBD1 or TRBD2 (7 bases each). The V and J ends lost 4 bases and 4 bases respectively, with 20 bases between them. This CDR3 spans 17 amino acids. Germline loops: CDR1 SGHRS, CDR2 YFSETQ. The CDR3 region has the DNA TGCGCCAGCAGCCATCAGGGAGGGGGCGATGGCACCGGGGAGCTGTTTTTT. Encoded protein: CASSHQGGGDGTGELFF.

This clone has a single count. The chain employs TRBV7-9 and TRBJ2-3; D is unclear. The CDR3 runs to 16 residues. In germline, CDR1 is SEHNR, CDR2 FQNEAQ (reference sequence). Trimming removed 5 bases at V and 0 bases at J, with 15 bases between. In nucleotides, the CDR3 is TGTGCCAGCAGCCCCGACCGGACGTTGAGCACAGATACGCAGTATTTT. Amino acids: CASSPDRTLSTDTQYF. The full variable domain, its missing parts supplied by reference TRBV7-9 and TRBJ2-3, is DTGVSQNPRHKITKRGQNVTFRCDPISEHNRLYWYRQTLGQGPEFLTYFQNEAQLEKSRLLSDRFSAERPKGSFSTLEIQRTEQGDSAMYLCASSPDRTLSTDTQYFGPGTRLTVL.

This clone showed up just once. The chain is built from TRBV15 and TRBJ1-1, with D hard to call. Germline V gives CDR1 LNHNV, CDR2 YYDKDF (reference sequence). Trimming took 0 bases from V and 2 from J, leaving 7 bases between them. The CDR3 extends over 14 amino acids. CDR3 loop: CATSRDRVNTEAFF. The CDR3 DNA sequence: TGTGCCACCAGCAGAGATCGGGTTAACACTGAAGCTTTCTTT.

The V call is TRBV11-3, the J call TRBJ2-1, with D perhaps matching TRBD1 (6 bases). Germline-derived CDR1 and CDR2 are SGHNT and YENEEA. The V end lost 5 bases, the J end lost 4 bases, and 24 bases lay between the germline ends. CDR3 length: 18 amino acids. This CDR3 reads CASSPFRTQGIGYNEQFF. The CDR3 DNA reads TGTGCCAGCAGCCCCTTTCGAACTCAGGGGATAGGGTACAATGAGCAGTTCTTC.

This sequence joins TRBV2 and TRBJ2-5; D may be TRBD1 (5 bases). The V gene lost 1 base and the J gene lost 4 bases, with 13 bases spanning the gap. The CDR3 totals 15 residues. Germline lookup yields CDR1 SNHLY and CDR2 FYNNEI. The CDR3 sequence: CASSEEAGRRETQYF. In DNA, the CDR3 is TGTGCCAGCAGTGAAGAGGCAGGGCGGCGAGAGACCCAGTACTTC.

The chain joins TRBV5-1 to TRBJ2-7; no clear D gene. Germline V gene lookup returns CDR1 SGHRS and CDR2 YFSETQ. The CDR3 totals 14 residues. Trimming left V 0 bases short and J 2 bases short, with 9 bases between. The CDR3 DNA reads TGCGCCAGCAGCTTGGTTATAGGAACCTACGAGCAGTACTTC. It is translated as CASSLVIGTYEQYF.

The V call is TRBV6-5, the J call TRBJ2-5, with 9 bases matching TRBD1. V dropped 6 bases and J dropped 4; count of bases not matched to a gene: 6. Germline-derived CDR1 and CDR2 are MNHEY and SVGAGI. This CDR3 has 14 amino acids. CDR3 sequence: CASSAGTGRETQYF. CDR3 sequence (DNA): TGTGCCAGCAGCGCAGGGACAGGGAGAGAGACCCAGTACTTC.

This clone was seen a single time. The rearrangement uses TRBV7-9 and TRBJ1-1; the D is unclear. The CDR3 spans 13 residues. The germline V and J ends were trimmed by 1 base and 5 bases, with 8 bases remaining between them. Germline CDR1 is SEHNR and CDR2 is FQNEAQ (reference sequence). The CDR3 region has the DNA TGTGCCAGCAGCTTAGAGGTGGGGACTGAAGCTTTCTTT. It codes for CASSLEVGTEAFF.

This clone came up a few times. The V and J genes are TRBV10-1 and TRBJ2-2, with a possible D match to TRBD1 (6 bases). Trimming took off 5 bases at V and 6 bases at J, with 10 bases between the two ends. Germline loops: CDR1 WNHNN, CDR2 SYGVQD (reference sequence). The CDR3 runs 13 residues. This chain's CDR3 is CASSSGVAGELFF. As DNA, the CDR3 is TGCGCCAGCAGTTCAGGGGTGGCCGGGGAGCTGTTTTTT.